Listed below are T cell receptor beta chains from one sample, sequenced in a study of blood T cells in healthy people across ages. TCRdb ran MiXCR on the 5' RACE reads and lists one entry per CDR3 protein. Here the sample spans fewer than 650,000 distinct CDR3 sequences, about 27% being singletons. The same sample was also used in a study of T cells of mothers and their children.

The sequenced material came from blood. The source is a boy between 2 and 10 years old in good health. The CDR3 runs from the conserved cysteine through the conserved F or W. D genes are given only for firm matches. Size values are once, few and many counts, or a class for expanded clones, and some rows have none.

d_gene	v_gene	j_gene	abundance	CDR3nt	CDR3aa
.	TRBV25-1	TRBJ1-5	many	TGTGCCAGCAGTGGAGGGGGGGGTCAGCCCCAGCATTTT	CASSGGGGQPQHF
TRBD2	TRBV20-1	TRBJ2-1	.	TGCAGTGCTTGGACTAGCGGGGGGCCTCCTAGCTCCTACAATGAGCAGTTCTTC	CSAWTSGGPPSSYNEQFF
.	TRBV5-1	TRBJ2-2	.	TGCGCCAGCAGCTTGGGGCAGGGCTGGACCGGGGAGCTGTTTTTT	CASSLGQGWTGELFF
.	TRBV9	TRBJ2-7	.	TGTGCCAGCAGCGCCTCAGGGGTTACCTACGAGCAGTACTTC	CASSASGVTYEQYF
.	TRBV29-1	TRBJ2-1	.	TGCAGCGTTGTGGGCCGGACTTCCTACAATGAGCAGTTCTTC	CSVVGRTSYNEQFF
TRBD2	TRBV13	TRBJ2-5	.	TGTGCCAGCAGCCAGAGGAGCGGGGCGGGGACCCAGTACTTC	CASSQRSGAGTQYF
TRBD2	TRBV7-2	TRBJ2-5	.	TGTGCCAGCAGATCGGGGGGGCGAGGGGAGACCCAGTACTTC	CASRSGGRGETQYF
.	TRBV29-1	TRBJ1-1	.	TGCAGCGTTGGAGCGGGGGTAGACACTGAAGCTTTCTTT	CSVGAGVDTEAFF
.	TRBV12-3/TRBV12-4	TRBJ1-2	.	TGTGCCAGCAGCCGGACAGTCCACTATGGCTACACCTTC	CASSRTVHYGYTF
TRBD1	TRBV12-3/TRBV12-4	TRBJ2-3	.	TGTGCCAGCAGGCCCGACAGGGCCAGCACAGATACGCAGTATTTT	CASRPDRASTDTQYF
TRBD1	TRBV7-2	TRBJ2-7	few	TGTGCCAGCAGCAGATCAGGGGGCCCGTACGAGCAGTACTTC	CASSRSGGPYEQYF
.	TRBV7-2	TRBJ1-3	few	TGTGCCAGCAGCCCACGGACAAACGGAAACGCCATATATTTT	CASSPRTNGNAIYF
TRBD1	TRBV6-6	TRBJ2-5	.	TGTGCCAGCAGTGGTGGACAGGGGCTTTTGGAGACCCAGTACTTC	CASSGGQGLLETQYF
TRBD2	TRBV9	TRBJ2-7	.	TGTGCCAGCAGCACCGAGGGGACTAGCGGGGCCCCGGGCGAGCAGTACTTC	CASSTEGTSGAPGEQYF
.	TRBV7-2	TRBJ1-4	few	TGTGCCAGCAGCCCGGACTATTCTAATGAAAAACTGTTTTTT	CASSPDYSNEKLFF
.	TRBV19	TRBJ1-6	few	TGTGCCAGTAGTATGAACCCATCCTCACCCCTCCACTTT	CASSMNPSSPLHF